A single T cell receptor (beta chain) is shown here with its context. No antigen is known for it. This CDR3 region has 17 residues. Germline V CDR1 and CDR2: SGHDN, FVKESK. With V trimmed by 4 bases and J by 0 bases, 12 bases remained unmatched. This sample was taken from a study of cytomegalovirus exposure and HLA in healthy donors. Study findings and constraints: Reports indicated that the classifier achieved high specificity and sensitivity in diagnosing cytomegalovirus status.

The repertoire was sequenced with immunoSEQ multiplex PCR; TCRdb's copy has only in-frame clones and lacks some. This table has some 160,000 clones, approximately 93% appearing once. J is TRBJ2-7 and V is TRBV14; 7 nucleotides agree with TRBD1. This sequence was found in a man between 18 and 29 years old in good health and CMV-seronegative. The sample was PBMCs. Written as DNA, the CDR3 is TGTGCCAGCAGCCCCACAGGGGCCCTAGGGAGCTCCTACGAGCAGTACTTC. Its protein product is CASSPTGALGSSYEQYF.